This T cell receptor beta chain was identified during a study of blood T cell repertoires in COVID-19. Here immunoSEQ multiplex PCR was the method, and the copy in TCRdb shows in-frame clones only, minus some. This sample carries approximately 300,000 clones, 88% of them seen once, and the ten largest clones take about 11%. CDR1 is SSHAT, CDR2 FNYEAQ, per germline (reference sequence). The CDR3 consists of 12 residues. The gene calls are TRBV7-7 and TRBJ2-2; D is possibly TRBD2 (6 bases). The sequenced material came from peripheral blood. The TCR originated in a woman in her thirties with COVID-19, enrolled during active disease. This CDR3 is CASGLNTGELFF. The CDR3 DNA reads TGTGCTTCGGGACTTAACACCGGGGAGCTGTTTTTT.